One and the same sample provided the 13 T cell receptor beta chains below, sequenced in a study of shared T cell receptors in the human thymus. The repertoire was sequenced with immunoSEQ multiplex PCR; TCRdb's copy has only in-frame clones and lacks some. The table shows approximately 580,000 clones, with approximately 80% occurring only once. The same data also contributed to another study, on human thymus T cells.

Specimen: thymocytes. These receptors were collected from a boy younger than two with a congenital heart defect.

V and J are TRBV28 and TRBJ1-1, with D unclear. Trimming cost V 5 bases and J 2 bases, with 15 bases left between them. CDR1 is MDHEN, CDR2 SYDVKM, per germline. The CDR3 has 15 residues. Here the CDR3 reads CASSLRGTLNTEAFF. The DNA for the CDR3 is TGTGCCAGCAGTCTCCGGGGAACACTAAACACTGAAGCTTTCTTT.

The chain couples TRBV6-1 to TRBJ2-7, with D perhaps matching TRBD2 (5 bases). Trimming pared 2 bases from V and 5 bases from J, leaving 16 bases between. CDR1 and CDR2 (germline): MNHNS, SASEGT. CDR3 size: 15 residues. The CDR3 reads CASSERRLIINEQYF. For the CDR3, the DNA is TGTGCCAGCAGTGAACGTCGACTAATCATCAACGAGCAGTACTTC.

The chain employs TRBV30 and TRBJ2-1, with TRBD2 matching 8 bases. CDR1 is GTSNPN, CDR2 SVGIG, per germline (reference sequence). With V trimmed by 1 base and J by 9 bases, 5 bases remained unmatched. The CDR3 contains 13 residues. The CDR3 region is CAWSEEREIEQFF. CDR3 DNA sequence: TGTGCCTGGAGTGAGGAGCGGGAGATTGAGCAGTTCTTC.

This clone occurred a few times. The J gene is TRBJ2-7, the V gene TRBV6-5, with 7 bases that match TRBD2. Per germline, CDR1 MNHEY and CDR2 SVGAGI. This CDR3 is 13 amino acids long. V trimming: 6 bases; J trimming: 3 bases; junction bases outside the gene matches: 5. CDR3: CASRDSGFYEQYF. CDR3 in DNA: TGTGCCAGCAGGGATAGCGGGTTCTACGAGCAGTACTTC.

The gene calls are TRBV5-4 and TRBJ1-1, with 7 bases lining up with TRBD1. The germline V gene has CDR1 SGHNT and CDR2 YYREEE (reference sequence). With V trimmed by 5 bases and J by 7 bases, 5 bases remained unmatched. This CDR3 has 12 residues. CDR3 residues: CASRRGQREAFF. CDR3 in DNA: TGTGCCAGCAGACGGGGACAGCGTGAAGCTTTCTTT.

This clone came up once. The rearrangement joins TRBV5-4 to TRBJ2-3, with TRBD1 identical over 10 bases. The CDR3 has 17 amino acids. Germline V gene data show CDR1 as SGHNT and CDR2 as YYREEE (reference sequence). Losses at the gene ends were 0 bases for V and 5 bases for J; bases not matched to a gene: 9. CDR3 sequence: CASSLESRDRGGDTQYF. Here the CDR3 DNA reads TGTGCCAGCAGCTTGGAAAGCCGGGACAGGGGTGGAGATACGCAGTATTTT.

The V and J genes are TRBV29-1 and TRBJ2-3, with TRBD2 matching over 10 bases. The junction had 4 bases not matched to a gene; V was cut back by 7 bases and J by 0 bases. The CDR3 is made up of 14 amino acids. Germline lookup yields CDR1 SQVTM and CDR2 ANQGSEA. CDR3 bases: TGCAGCGCTGGACTAGCGGTTAGCACAGATACGCAGTATTTT. Protein product: CSAGLAVSTDTQYF.

J is TRBJ2-5 and V is TRBV5-4, with D unresolved. Trimming removed 0 bases from V and 3 bases from J, with 9 bases in between. Per the germline V gene, CDR1 is SGHNT and CDR2 is YYREEE (reference sequence). The length of the CDR3 is 14 residues. The CDR3 loop reads CASSLEAAEETQYF. CDR3 in DNA: TGTGCCAGCAGCTTGGAGGCGGCCGAAGAGACCCAGTACTTC.

The V and J genes are TRBV28 and TRBJ2-7; tentative D call: TRBD1 (6 bases). The CDR3 is 14 residues long. CDR1 is MDHEN, CDR2 SYDVKM, per germline. V lost 11 bases and J lost 3, with 20 bases in between. The CDR3 DNA follows: TGTGCCGTAGCAGGGGTCATCCCGGACTACGAGCAGTACTTC. It yields the protein CAVAGVIPDYEQYF. Supplemented by reference TRBV28 and TRBJ2-7, the full variable domain reads DVKVTQSSRYLVKRTGEKVFLECVQDMDHENMFWYRQDPGLGLRLIYFSYDVKMKEKGDIPEGYSVSREKKERFSLILESASTNQTSMYLCAVAGVIPDYEQYFGPGTRLTVT.

The V gene is TRBV4-2, the J gene TRBJ1-2, with D perhaps matching TRBD1 (5 bases). V gave up 2 bases and J gave up 2 bases, with 12 bases separating them. Germline CDR1 and CDR2: LGHNA and YNFKEQ. The CDR3 sequence is 15 residues long. This CDR3 is CASSQSRGTNYGYTF. Written as DNA, the CDR3 is TGTGCCAGCAGCCAAAGTCGGGGGACCAACTATGGCTACACCTTC.

This rearrangement joins TRBV19 to TRBJ2-3; D is unresolved. The CDR3 consists of 13 residues. Looked up from germline, CDR1 is LNHDA and CDR2 is SQIVND (reference sequence). Trimming removed 3 bases at V and 0 bases at J, with 4 bases between. The CDR3 loop reads CASSMASTDTQYF. DNA for the CDR3: TGTGCCAGTAGTATGGCTAGCACAGATACGCAGTATTTT.

The J gene is TRBJ1-1, the V gene TRBV12-5, with D uncertain. V lost 1 base and J lost 5, with 11 bases in between. The CDR3 length is 14 residues. The germline CDR1 and CDR2 sequences are LGHNT and FRNRAP. The CDR3 nucleotides are TGTGCTAGTGGTTTGGGGCAGCGGCGGACTGAAGCTTTCTTT. Protein: CASGLGQRRTEAFF.

The rearrangement uses TRBV6-6 and TRBJ1-1, with 7 bases that match TRBD1. The CDR3 has 16 residues. Germline V gives CDR1 MNHNY, CDR2 SVGAGI (reference sequence). The J segment lost 1 base and the V segment lost 6 bases, leaving 11 bases of the junction unmatched. CDR3 bases: TGTGCCAGCAGCCCCCCTTGGACAGGAAAGAACACTGAAGCTTTCTTT. Translating it yields CASSPPWTGKNTEAFF.